Below are 6 T cell receptor beta chains sequenced from a single sample in a study of T-cell memory formation after mild COVID-19. A single record per CDR3 protein comes from TCRdb applying MiXCR to the 5' RACE reads. The sample holds approximately 410,000 distinct CDR3 sequences, around a quarter seen once. The source material was PBMCs or a T cell subset sorted from them (not recorded which). These receptors all come from an adult woman who had mild COVID-19 (a few samples of this study predate the infection). Cell type and time point are not known.

As to this clonotype: Compared with germline, one end of the junction differs, possibly owing to a read error. The genes are TRBV12-3 or TRBV12-4 and TRBJ1-2, with a weak D call TRBD1 (6 bases). The CDR3 runs 15 residues. CDR3 loop: CASSDLGQGNYGYNF. CDR3 DNA sequence: TGTGCCAGCAGTGACCTCGGGCAGGGGAACTATGGCTACAACTTC.

This clonotype has more than one count but fewer than ten. This chain links TRBV3-1 with TRBJ2-1, with TRBD2 as a possible D gene (6 bases). Germline CDR1 is LGHDT and CDR2 is YNNKEL (reference sequence). CDR3 length: 16 residues. The V end lost 0 bases, the J end lost 7 bases, and 16 bases lay between the germline ends. CDR3 in amino acids: CASSQEGDLSLNEQFF. The DNA of the CDR3 is TGTGCCAGCAGCCAAGAAGGGGACTTGTCGCTTAATGAGCAGTTCTTC.

This clonotype was counted only a few times. The chain recombines TRBV29-1 with TRBJ2-3; 11 bases are a match to TRBD2. Trimming removed 6 bases from V and 4 bases from J; junction bases left unmatched: 6. Per germline, CDR1 SQVTM and CDR2 ANQGSEA. CDR3 length: 14 amino acids. Written as DNA, the CDR3 is TGCAGCGTGGATTCTAGCGGGAGGCCAGATACGCAGTATTTT. It specifies CSVDSSGRPDTQYF.

The chain uses TRBV20-1 and TRBJ2-7, with 12 bases aligning to TRBD2. Germline V gene sequence: CDR1 DFQATT, CDR2 SNEGSKA (reference sequence). The CDR3 contains 13 residues. The V and J ends lost 5 bases and 3 bases, in that order; junction bases with no gene match: 2. The CDR3 here is CSARLAGVYEQYF. CDR3 DNA: TGCAGTGCTCGACTAGCGGGGGTCTACGAGCAGTACTTC.

This rearrangement joins TRBV7-2 to TRBJ2-3; D uncertain. The CDR3 spans 13 residues. Germline V lookup: CDR1 SGHTA, CDR2 FQGNSA. Trimming stripped 1 base from V and 5 bases from J, with 7 bases between. CDR3 DNA: TGTGCCAGCAGCTTAGGCTTCCAAGATACGCAGTATTTT. Translating gives CASSLGFQDTQYF.

The J gene is TRBJ2-1, the V gene TRBV7-3; possibly TRBD1 or TRBD2 for D (5 bases each). The CDR3 has 15 amino acids. Germline CDR1 and CDR2: SGHTA and FQGTGA. Trimming removed 5 bases at V and 12 bases at J, with 23 bases between. Here the CDR3 DNA reads TGTGCCAGCAGCATCGGACTCACCGTTCAGGGTTCGCAGTTCTTC. This translates into CASSIGLTVQGSQFF. The complete variable domain, with remaining parts taken from reference TRBV7-3 and TRBJ2-1, reads GAGVSQTPSNKVTEKGKYVELRCDPISGHTALYWYRQSLGQGPEFLIYFQGTGAADDSGLPNDRFFAVRPEGSVSTLKIQRTERGDSAVYLCASSIGLTVQGSQFFGPGTRLTVL.